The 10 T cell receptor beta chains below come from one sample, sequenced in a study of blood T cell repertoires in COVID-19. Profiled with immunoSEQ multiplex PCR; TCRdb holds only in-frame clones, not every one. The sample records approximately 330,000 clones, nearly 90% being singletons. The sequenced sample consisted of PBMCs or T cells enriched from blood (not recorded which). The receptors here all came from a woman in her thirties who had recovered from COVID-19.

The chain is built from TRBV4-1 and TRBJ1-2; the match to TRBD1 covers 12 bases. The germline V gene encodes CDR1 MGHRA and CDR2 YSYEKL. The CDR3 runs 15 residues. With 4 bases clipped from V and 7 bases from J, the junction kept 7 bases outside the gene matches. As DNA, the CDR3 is TGCGCCAGCAGCCCGGCCGGGACAGGGGGCTTTGGCTACACCTTC. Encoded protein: CASSPAGTGGFGYTF.

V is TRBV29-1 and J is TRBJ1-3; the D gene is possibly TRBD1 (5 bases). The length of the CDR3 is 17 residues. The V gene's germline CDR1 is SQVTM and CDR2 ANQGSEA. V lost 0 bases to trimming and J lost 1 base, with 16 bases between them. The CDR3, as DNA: TGCAGCGTTGAAGATAATTTGCAGGGTTCATCTGGAAACACCATATATTTT. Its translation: CSVEDNLQGSSGNTIYF.

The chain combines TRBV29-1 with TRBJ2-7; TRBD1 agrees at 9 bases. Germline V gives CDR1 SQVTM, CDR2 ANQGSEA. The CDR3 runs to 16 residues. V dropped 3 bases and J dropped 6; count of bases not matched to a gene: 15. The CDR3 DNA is TGCAGCGTTGAGGGGTACGAAAGGACAGGGGAGTCCGAGCAGTACTTC. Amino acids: CSVEGYERTGESEQYF.

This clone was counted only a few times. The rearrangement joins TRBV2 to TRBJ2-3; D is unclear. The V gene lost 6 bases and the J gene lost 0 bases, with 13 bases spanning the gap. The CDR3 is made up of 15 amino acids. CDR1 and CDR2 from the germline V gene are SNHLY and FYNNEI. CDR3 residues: CASRTQAISTDTQYF. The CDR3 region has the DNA TGTGCCAGCAGAACTCAAGCGATCAGCACAGATACGCAGTATTTT.

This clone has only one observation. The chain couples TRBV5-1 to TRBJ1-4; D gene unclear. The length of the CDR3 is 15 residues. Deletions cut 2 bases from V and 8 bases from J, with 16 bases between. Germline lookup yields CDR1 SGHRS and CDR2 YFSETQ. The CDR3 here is CASSLTREPYEKLFF. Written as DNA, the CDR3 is TGCGCCAGCAGCTTAACACGGGAGCCGTACGAAAAACTGTTTTTT.

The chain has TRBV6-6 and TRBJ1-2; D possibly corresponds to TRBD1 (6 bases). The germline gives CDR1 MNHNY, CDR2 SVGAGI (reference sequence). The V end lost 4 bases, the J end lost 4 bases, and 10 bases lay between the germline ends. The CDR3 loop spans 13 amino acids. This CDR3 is CASSSTGSYGYTF. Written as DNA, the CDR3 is TGTGCCAGCAGTTCGACAGGAAGCTATGGCTACACCTTC.

The CDR3 DNA follows: TGTGCCAGAAGCTGGGCGTCGGGGTATAGCAATCAGCCCCAGCATTTT. Translated: CARSWASGYSNQPQHF. V usage is TRBV5-3 and J usage is TRBJ1-5; D remains ambiguous. TRBV5-3 counts as an open reading frame of uncertain function. CDR3 length equals 16 residues. Trimming stripped 3 bases from V and 0 bases from J, with 13 bases between.

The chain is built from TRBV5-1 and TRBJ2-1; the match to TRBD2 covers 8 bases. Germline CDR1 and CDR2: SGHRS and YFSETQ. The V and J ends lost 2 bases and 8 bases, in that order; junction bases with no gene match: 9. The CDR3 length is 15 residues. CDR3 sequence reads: CASSFTVAGRDEQFF. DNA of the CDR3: TGCGCCAGCAGCTTTACGGTAGCGGGAAGAGATGAGCAGTTCTTC.

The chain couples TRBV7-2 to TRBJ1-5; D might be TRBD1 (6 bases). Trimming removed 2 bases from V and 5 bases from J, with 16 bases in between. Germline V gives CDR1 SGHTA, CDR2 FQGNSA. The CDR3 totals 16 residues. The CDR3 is CASSLFTGSGHQPQHF. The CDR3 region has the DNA TGTGCCAGCAGCTTATTTACAGGGTCGGGTCATCAGCCCCAGCATTTT.

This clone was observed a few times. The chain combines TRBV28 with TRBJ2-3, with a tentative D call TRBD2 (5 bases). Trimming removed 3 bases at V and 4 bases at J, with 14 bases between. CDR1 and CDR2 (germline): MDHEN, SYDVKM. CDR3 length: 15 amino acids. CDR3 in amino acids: CASSLEVASADTQYF. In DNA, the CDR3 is TGTGCCAGCAGTTTGGAGGTAGCTAGTGCAGATACGCAGTATTTT.